This record covers a single TCR beta chain. Antigen: not known. The CDR3 sequence is 16 residues long. The V segment lost 1 base and the J segment 5 bases; nucleotides outside the gene matches: 7. Germline CDR1 reads SGHDT; CDR2 reads YYEEEE. This entry belongs to a study of T-cell memory formation after mild COVID-19. Study conclusions and caveats: Clones contracting day 15 to 85 were balanced CD4/CD8; later expanders leaned CD4+. For contracting clones, CD4+ ones sat mainly in CM and EM, CD8+ in EMRA.

TCRdb analysed the 5' RACE reads with MiXCR anew, one entry per CDR3 protein. The sample yields about 62,000 distinct CDR3 sequences, less than 9.5% seen once. The sequence derives from a man younger than 35 who had mild COVID-19 (a few samples of this study predate the infection). Cell type and time point are not known. The chain carries TRBV5-6 and TRBJ2-3; 10 bases are a match to TRBD1. Material for sequencing was PBMCs or a T cell subset sorted from them (not recorded which). CDR3 loop: CASSLIPGQGKDTQYF. The CDR3 DNA follows: TGTGCCAGCAGCTTGATTCCGGGACAGGGGAAAGATACGCAGTATTTT.